The next 32 T cell receptor beta chains were all read from a single sample in a study of CD8 T cells in ankylosing spondylitis. TCRdb ran MiXCR on the 5' RACE reads and lists one entry per CDR3 protein. The sample gives about 190,000 distinct CDR3 sequences, 13% of which show up once; 9.5% to 12% is in the top ten. The sequenced sample was blood, either unsorted or a sorted T cell fraction (not recorded which). The source is a female donor with ankylosing spondylitis or in good health (not recorded which).

This clonotype was seen ten or more times. The rearrangement uses TRBV9 and TRBJ1-5, with D tentatively TRBD1 (6 bases). V was cut by 0 bases and J by 1 base, with 8 bases left in between. The CDR3 has 15 residues. Germline V gene lookup returns CDR1 SGDLS and CDR2 YYNGEE. This chain's CDR3 is CASSVDGGSNQPQHF. The CDR3, as DNA: TGTGCCAGCAGCGTAGACGGGGGCAGCAATCAGCCCCAGCATTTT.

The rearrangement uses TRBV9 and TRBJ1-1; 10 nucleotides match TRBD1. The CDR3 has 14 amino acids. Germline lookup yields CDR1 SGDLS and CDR2 YYNGEE. With 3 bases clipped from V and 4 bases from J, the junction kept 3 bases outside the gene matches. CDR3 nucleotides: TGTGCCAGCAGCGGGGGACAGGGGCGCACTGAAGCTTTCTTT. This gives the protein CASSGGQGRTEAFF.

The chain carries TRBV7-2 and TRBJ1-5; D is ambiguous. Trimming took 5 bases from V and 6 from J, leaving 17 bases between them. CDR1 and CDR2 (germline): SGHTA, FQGNSA. The CDR3 has 15 residues. In nucleotides, the CDR3 is TGTGCCAGCAGCCCCGCCGGGAGCCCCGCTCAGCCCCAGCATTTT. Translation: CASSPAGSPAQPQHF. Full variable domain (remainder filled in from reference TRBV7-2 and TRBJ1-5): GAGVSQSPSNKVTEKGKDVELRCDPISGHTALYWYRQSLGQGLEFLIYFQGNSAPDKSGLPSDRFSAERTGGSVSTLTIQRTQQEDSAVYLCASSPAGSPAQPQHFGDGTRLSIL.

This clonotype was recorded many times. J is TRBJ2-3 and V is TRBV12-3 or TRBV12-4; tentatively, D is TRBD1 or TRBD2 (6 bases each). Trimming cost V 4 bases and J 2 bases, with 10 bases left between them. The CDR3 spans 14 residues. As DNA, the CDR3 is TGTGCCAGCAGTTGGGGGGCCACCACAGATACGCAGTATTTT. This gives the protein CASSWGATTDTQYF.

This chain uses TRBV20-1 with TRBJ2-1; TRBD2 aligns across 8 bases. This CDR3 region has 14 residues. CDR1 DFQATT and CDR2 SNEGSKA come from the germline V gene (reference sequence). V was pared by 5 bases and J by 1 base, with 4 bases of the junction left unmatched. The CDR3 DNA reads TGCAGTGCTTCGGTAGCGGGATCCTACAATGAGCAGTTCTTC. This gives the protein CSASVAGSYNEQFF.

This clonotype was detected ten times or more. The CDR3 DNA sequence: TGCGCCAGCAGCTCGCCCCCGGAGGCTGGGGCCAACGTCCTGACTTTC. As protein: CASSSPPEAGANVLTF. This chain links TRBV5-1 with TRBJ2-6; D possibly corresponds to TRBD2 (5 bases). V lost 3 bases and J 2 bases, leaving 12 bases between the germline ends. This CDR3 comprises 16 residues. CDR1 and CDR2 from the germline V gene are SGHRS and YFSETQ.

This clonotype has only a few counts. The chain couples TRBV28 to TRBJ1-2, with unresolved D. CDR1 and CDR2 from the germline V gene are MDHEN and SYDVKM. This CDR3 contains 11 residues. The germline V and J ends were trimmed by 9 bases and 7 bases, with 12 bases remaining between them. CDR3 nucleotides: TGTGCCAGTCAAAGTACCCGTGGCTACACCTTC. This codes for CASQSTRGYTF.

This clonotype was detected ten times or more. The chain has TRBV6-1 and TRBJ1-5; D is perhaps TRBD1 (6 bases). Germline CDR1 and CDR2: MNHNS and SASEGT. CDR3 length equals 13 residues. The V end lost 4 bases, the J end lost 3 bases, and 7 bases lay between the germline ends. DNA of the CDR3: TGTGCCAGCAGTGGGACAGACAATCAGCCCCAGCATTTT. Translating it yields CASSGTDNQPQHF.

This clonotype was recorded at least ten times. The chain recombines TRBV15 with TRBJ1-4, with D possibly TRBD1 on 5 matching bases. V dropped 0 bases and J dropped 7 bases, with 21 bases sitting between them. The CDR3 runs 18 residues. Germline CDR1 LNHNV, CDR2 YYDKDF (reference sequence). The CDR3 nucleotides read TGTGCCACCAGCAGAGACCGGCCGGGGCCAATAATAGGTGAAAAACTGTTTTTT. Its protein product is CATSRDRPGPIIGEKLFF.

Here the CDR3 DNA reads TGTGCCAGCAGCAATAGACAACAGGGATCGGGGACCCAGTACTTC. Amino acids: CASSNRQQGSGTQYF. The chain has TRBV13 and TRBJ2-5, with D perhaps matching TRBD1 (6 bases). The CDR3 has 15 amino acids. Per the germline V gene, CDR1 is PRHDT and CDR2 is FYEKMQ (reference sequence). Trimming took 5 bases from V and 7 from J, leaving 20 bases between them.

This clonotype was picked up many times. In DNA, the CDR3 is TGCGCCAGCAGCCAAGAGAGAGCGGTCCTCTATACGCAGTATTTT. Translated: CASSQERAVLYTQYF. The chain employs TRBV4-3 and TRBJ2-3; weak D call: TRBD2 (5 bases). The CDR3 has 15 residues. Germline V gives CDR1 LGHNA, CDR2 YSLEER. Trimming left V 0 bases short and J 7 bases short, with 14 bases between.

The chain couples TRBV7-2 to TRBJ2-5, with 12 bases that match TRBD2. Losses at the gene ends were 3 bases for V and 4 bases for J; bases not matched to a gene: 0. Germline loops: CDR1 SGHTA, CDR2 FQGNSA. This CDR3 is 14 amino acids long. The CDR3 protein is CASSLTSGRETQYF. The CDR3, as DNA: TGTGCCAGCAGCTTGACTAGCGGGAGAGAGACCCAGTACTTC.

This clonotype appeared once. It may be a read error: a sequence one base away is much more abundant. The chain combines TRBV7-9 with TRBJ1-2; D is possibly TRBD1 (6 bases). The V and J ends lost 6 bases and 8 bases respectively, with 10 bases between them. Per the germline V gene, CDR1 is SEHNR and CDR2 is FQNEAQ (reference sequence). The CDR3 totals 11 residues. The CDR3 loop reads CASRSGVGYTF. The DNA of the CDR3 is TGTGCCAGCAGATCAGGGGTCGGCTACACCTTC.

The chain carries TRBV18 and TRBJ1-3; 8 bases align to TRBD1. This CDR3 spans 18 amino acids. With 0 bases clipped from V and 0 bases from J, the junction kept 7 bases outside the gene matches. The germline CDR1 and CDR2 sequences are KGHSH and LQKENI. The CDR3 DNA is TGTGCCAGCTCACCACCGGGACAGGTCACCAGCTCTGGAAACACCATATATTTT. This codes for CASSPPGQVTSSGNTIYF.

This clonotype was seen repeatedly, ten times or more. The gene calls are TRBV20-1 and TRBJ2-2; 10 positions match TRBD2. Germline V gene data show CDR1 as DFQATT and CDR2 as SNEGSKA (reference sequence). Trimming removed 0 bases from V and 0 bases from J; junction bases left unmatched: 7. The CDR3 extends over 18 amino acids. CDR3 nucleotide sequence: TGCAGTGCTAGAGATAAAGCTAGCGGGAGCACGAACACCGGGGAGCTGTTTTTT. Residues: CSARDKASGSTNTGELFF.

This clonotype showed up many times. This chain connects TRBV12-3 or TRBV12-4 to TRBJ2-2; 8 bases match TRBD2. The CDR3 runs 15 residues. V was clipped by 5 bases and J by 6 bases; unmatched bases: 8. The CDR3 loop is CASSTSGRDAGELFF. The CDR3 bases are TGTGCCAGCAGTACTAGCGGCCGGGACGCCGGGGAGCTGTTTTTT.

This clonotype was found many times. The DNA for the CDR3 is TGCAGTGCTAGAGTTGGGAATGAGCAGTTCTTC. The encoded protein is CSARVGNEQFF. V is TRBV20-1 and J is TRBJ2-1; no clear D gene. V lost 1 base and J 7 bases, leaving 5 bases between the germline ends. Germline-derived CDR1 and CDR2 are DFQATT and SNEGSKA (reference sequence). This CDR3 region has 11 residues.

Only one count was recorded for this clonotype. This clone may be a read error of a much larger clone one base away. This chain uses TRBV20-1 with TRBJ1-6; D remains ambiguous. This CDR3 comprises 15 residues. From germline, CDR1 is DFQATT and CDR2 SNEGSKA (reference sequence). The CDR3 DNA reads as TGCAGTGCTCCAGCGTGGGTAGGGTCGAATTCACCCCTCCTCTTT. Translation: CSAPAWVGSNSPLLF.

This clonotype was seen at least ten times. V usage is TRBV29-1 and J usage is TRBJ2-6, with D uncertain. V was pared by 5 bases and J by 0 bases, with 14 bases between. CDR1 is SQVTM, CDR2 ANQGSEA, per germline. The CDR3 is 16 amino acids. The CDR3 DNA reads as TGCAGCGTTTTTTCGGACGTGAACTCTGGGGCCAACGTCCTGACTTTC. Amino acid sequence: CSVFSDVNSGANVLTF.

This clonotype was found many times. The chain uses TRBV11-2 and TRBJ2-7; weak D call: TRBD2 (5 bases). Germline-derived CDR1 and CDR2 are SGHAT and FQNNGV. V lost 0 bases to trimming and J lost 5 bases, with 20 bases between them. The CDR3 has 17 residues. Here the CDR3 reads CASSLEGSGVIHHEQYF. As DNA, the CDR3 is TGTGCCAGCAGCTTAGAAGGCAGCGGAGTAATCCACCACGAGCAGTACTTC. The full variable domain, in which reference TRBV11-2 and TRBJ2-7 provide the parts outside the CDR3, is EAGVAQSPRYKIIEKRQSVAFWCNPISGHATLYWYQQILGQGPKLLIQFQNNGVVDDSQLPKDRFSAERLKGVDSTLKIQPAKLEDSAVYLCASSLEGSGVIHHEQYFGPGTRLTVT.

This clonotype turned up a few times. V is TRBV7-3 and J is TRBJ1-1; possible D gene TRBD1, 6 bases. Germline V CDR1 and CDR2: SGHTA, FQGTGA. V was cut by 4 bases and J by 7 bases, with 16 bases left in between. This CDR3 spans 14 amino acids. CDR3 nucleotide sequence: TGTGCCAGCAGCTCCGCCGGGACACCCGTTGAAGCTTTCTTT. Translation gives CASSSAGTPVEAFF.

This clonotype was observed many times. V usage is TRBV7-2 and J usage is TRBJ2-5; D is unclear. Germline CDR1 is SGHTA and CDR2 is FQGNSA. The V and J ends lost 2 bases and 4 bases respectively, with 5 bases between them. This CDR3 contains 12 residues. In nucleotides, the CDR3 is TGTGCCAGCAGCTTACACGGAGAGACCCAGTACTTC. It yields the protein CASSLHGETQYF.

This clonotype came up a few times. The CDR3 reads CASSGTSGRADTQYF. The CDR3 region has the DNA TGTGCCAGCAGCGGGACTAGCGGGAGGGCAGATACGCAGTATTTT. The chain employs TRBV9 and TRBJ2-3; 15 bases map to TRBD2. The J segment lost 4 bases and the V segment lost 3 bases, leaving 0 bases of the junction unmatched. The CDR3 runs to 15 residues. Germline V gene sequence: CDR1 SGDLS, CDR2 YYNGEE.

This clonotype was detected ten times or more. CDR3 coding DNA: TGTGCCAGCCGGACAGGGGGAACTAATGAAAAACTGTTTTTT. As protein: CASRTGGTNEKLFF. The V gene is TRBV27, the J gene TRBJ1-4; 10 nucleotides align to TRBD1. The V gene end was trimmed by 8 bases and the J gene end by 1 base; junction bases not matched to a gene: 1. Germline values: CDR1 MNHEY, CDR2 SMNVEV (reference sequence). The CDR3 is 14 amino acids.

The J gene is TRBJ2-7, the V gene TRBV18; D tentatively fits TRBD1 or TRBD2 (6 bases each). V lost 4 bases, J lost 3 bases, and 16 bases lay in between. The CDR3 sequence is 15 residues long. Germline V lookup: CDR1 KGHSH, CDR2 LQKENI. CDR3 sequence: CASSRSGGRNYEQYF. CDR3 nucleotides: TGTGCCAGCTCACGGTCCGGGGGCAGAAACTACGAGCAGTACTTC.

Concerning this clonotype: A much larger clone lies one base from this, so it may be a read error. The V and J genes are TRBV7-6 and TRBJ1-3; TRBD1 is a possible D gene (6 bases). Germline V lookup: CDR1 SGHVS, CDR2 FNYEAQ. The CDR3 contains 17 residues. Trimming pared 9 bases from V and 0 bases from J, leaving 21 bases between. CDR3 sequence: CARSPRSGVGSGNTIYF. CDR3 coding DNA: TGTGCCAGAAGTCCTCGTTCAGGGGTAGGCTCTGGAAACACCATATATTTT.

This clonotype appeared a few times. The genes are TRBV7-2 and TRBJ2-1; 11 bases fit TRBD1. V gave up 4 bases and J gave up 4 bases; unmatched junction bases: 6. The CDR3 length is 16 residues. Per the germline V gene, CDR1 is SGHTA and CDR2 is FQGNSA. The chain's CDR3 is CASSSSGQGAYNEQFF. DNA for the CDR3: TGTGCCAGCAGCTCAAGTGGACAGGGGGCGTACAATGAGCAGTTCTTC.

This clonotype was recorded at least ten times. J is TRBJ2-3 and V is TRBV24-1, with 12 bases matching TRBD2. Germline assignment: CDR1 KGHDR and CDR2 SFDVKD. The CDR3 totals 19 residues. With 0 bases clipped from V and 3 bases from J, the junction kept 9 bases outside the gene matches. CDR3 nucleotides: TGTGCCACCAGTGATTTGGGGCCAACTAGCGGGAGGTCGACAGATACGCAGTATTTT. It translates to CATSDLGPTSGRSTDTQYF.

This clonotype was found a few times. The chain joins TRBV24-1 to TRBJ2-1, with D perhaps given as TRBD1 or TRBD2 (5 bases each). Trimming pared 6 bases from V and 2 bases from J, leaving 10 bases between. The CDR3 runs 14 residues. Germline values: CDR1 KGHDR, CDR2 SFDVKD. CDR3 nucleotide sequence: TGTGCCACCAGTCGGGGCTATCCCTACAATGAGCAGTTCTTC. Encoded protein: CATSRGYPYNEQFF.

This clonotype was detected many times. The rearrangement links TRBV28 to TRBJ1-6, with D perhaps matching TRBD1 (6 bases). Germline CDR1 reads MDHEN; CDR2 reads SYDVKM. CDR3 size: 17 residues. V lost 4 bases, J lost 2 bases, and 15 bases lay in between. Here the CDR3 DNA reads TGTGCCAGCAGTTCCCCTTCGACAGGCGCCTATAATTCACCCCTCCACTTT. Protein sequence: CASSSPSTGAYNSPLHF.

The table lists this clonotype with many counts. The chain couples TRBV28 to TRBJ1-5; possible D gene TRBD1, 6 bases. Germline CDR1 and CDR2: MDHEN and SYDVKM. V lost 6 bases to trimming and J lost 0 bases, with 12 bases between them. This CDR3 is built from 15 residues. The CDR3 coding sequence is TGTGCCAGCAGGTCACAGGGCACTAGCAATCAGCCCCAGCATTTT. It yields the protein CASRSQGTSNQPQHF.

This sequence joins TRBV18 and TRBJ1-1; weak D call: TRBD1 (6 bases). Germline V gene data show CDR1 as KGHSH and CDR2 as LQKENI. V was cut by 0 bases and J by 1 base, with 9 bases left in between. The CDR3 contains 15 residues. For the CDR3, the DNA is TGTGCCAGCTCACCACCTACAGGGCGGAACACTGAAGCTTTCTTT. Translating gives CASSPPTGRNTEAFF.